Listed here is a single TCR beta chain. V lost 3 bases to trimming and J lost 0 bases; unmatched junction nucleotides: 3. The germline V gene encodes CDR1 KGHSH and CDR2 LQKENI. The CDR3 spans 15 residues. This entry belongs to a study of blood T cell repertoires in COVID-19. Study at large: COVID-19 samples, acute and convalescent, were from the United States, Italy and Spain. The cDNA or gDNA used as material had been derived from T cells, B-cell-depleted T cells, or PBMCs.

The assay was immunoSEQ multiplex PCR, and TCRdb's table has in-frame clones only and misses some. In the table there are 50,000 to 60,000 clones, approximately 90% of which are singletons. Material: peripheral blood. The TCR sequence derives from a woman older than 75 with acute or convalescent COVID-19. The rearrangement links TRBV18 to TRBJ2-3, with 7 bases lining up with TRBD1. CDR3 sequence reads: CASSPMTGSTDTQYF. CDR3 sequence (DNA): TGTGCCAGCTCACCCATGACAGGGAGCACAGATACGCAGTATTTT.